This record concerns one T cell receptor (beta chain) sequence. This sample was taken from a study of blood T cell repertoires in COVID-19. For the study at large: Samples came from the United States, Italy and Spain, spanning acute and convalescent COVID-19. In each case, the material was cDNA or gDNA derived from T cells, B-cell-depleted T cells, or PBMCs.

There are 14 residues in the CDR3. The ends lost 7 bases at V and 4 bases at J; junction bases unmatched: 5. CDR1 and CDR2 from the germline V gene are SNHLY and FYNNEI. Authors' data handling: The assay estimated nucleated cells by amplifying reference gene primers. TCRdb's table, derived via immunoSEQ multiplex PCR, lists solely in-frame clones and lacks some. V and J calls plus clone size are reproduced from that table; the DNA served to infer D and trimming. The data contain 40,000 to 50,000 clones, around 81% of them seen just once; the ten biggest clones take up under 7%. The chain has TRBV2 and TRBJ1-5, with 9 nucleotides matching TRBD1. The sample comprised peripheral blood. This receptor was obtained from a man aged 45-65 years with active COVID-19. In DNA, the CDR3 is TGTGCCAGCACTCGGACAGGGGTGAATCAGCCCCAGCATTTT. This gives the protein CASTRTGVNQPQHF.